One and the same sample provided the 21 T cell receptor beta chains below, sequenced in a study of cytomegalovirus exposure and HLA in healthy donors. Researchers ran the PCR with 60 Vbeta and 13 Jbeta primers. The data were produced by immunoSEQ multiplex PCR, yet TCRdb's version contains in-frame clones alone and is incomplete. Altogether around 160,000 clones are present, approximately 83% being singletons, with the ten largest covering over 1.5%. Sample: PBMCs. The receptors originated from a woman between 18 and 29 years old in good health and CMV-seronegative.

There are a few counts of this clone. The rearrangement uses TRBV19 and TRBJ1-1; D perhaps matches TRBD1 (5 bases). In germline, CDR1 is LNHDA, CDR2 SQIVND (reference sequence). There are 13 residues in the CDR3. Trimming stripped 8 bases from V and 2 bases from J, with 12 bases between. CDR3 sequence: CASHGGGNTEAFF. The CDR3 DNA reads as TGTGCCAGTCACGGGGGGGGTAACACTGAAGCTTTCTTT.

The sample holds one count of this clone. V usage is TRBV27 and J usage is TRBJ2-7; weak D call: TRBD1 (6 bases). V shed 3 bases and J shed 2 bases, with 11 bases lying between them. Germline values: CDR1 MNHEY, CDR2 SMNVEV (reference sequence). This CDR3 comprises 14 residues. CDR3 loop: CASSFTGSPYEQYF. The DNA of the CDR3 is TGTGCCAGCAGTTTTACAGGGAGCCCCTACGAGCAGTACTTC.

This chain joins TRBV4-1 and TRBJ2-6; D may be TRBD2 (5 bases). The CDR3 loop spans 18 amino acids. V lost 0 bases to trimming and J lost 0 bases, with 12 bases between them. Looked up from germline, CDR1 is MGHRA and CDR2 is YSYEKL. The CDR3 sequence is CASSQDLPGFSGANVLTF. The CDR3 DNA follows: TGCGCCAGCAGCCAAGATCTGCCGGGGTTCTCTGGGGCCAACGTCCTGACTTTC.

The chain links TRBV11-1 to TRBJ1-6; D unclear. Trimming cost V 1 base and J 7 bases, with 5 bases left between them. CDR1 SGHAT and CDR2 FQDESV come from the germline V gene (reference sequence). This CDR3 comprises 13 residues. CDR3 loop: CASSLDMNSPLHF. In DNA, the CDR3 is TGTGCCAGCAGCTTAGATATGAATTCACCCCTCCACTTT.

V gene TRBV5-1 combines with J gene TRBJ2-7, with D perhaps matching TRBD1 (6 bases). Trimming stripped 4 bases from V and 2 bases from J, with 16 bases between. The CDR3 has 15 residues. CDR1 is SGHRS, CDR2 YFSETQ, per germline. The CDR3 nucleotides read TGCGCCAGCAGCCCCGGCCCGACAGGCACCTACGAGCAGTACTTC. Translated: CASSPGPTGTYEQYF.

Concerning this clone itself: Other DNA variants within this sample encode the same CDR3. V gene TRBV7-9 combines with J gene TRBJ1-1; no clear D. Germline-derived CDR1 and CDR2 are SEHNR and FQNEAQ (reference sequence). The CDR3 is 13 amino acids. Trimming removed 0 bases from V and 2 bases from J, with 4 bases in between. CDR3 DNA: TGTGCCAGCAGCTTAGCAGCTAACACTGAAGCTTTCTTT. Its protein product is CASSLAANTEAFF.

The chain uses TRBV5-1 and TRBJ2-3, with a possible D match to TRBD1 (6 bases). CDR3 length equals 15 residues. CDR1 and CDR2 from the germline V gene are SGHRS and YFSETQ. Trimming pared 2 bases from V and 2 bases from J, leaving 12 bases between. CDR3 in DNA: TGCGCCAGCAGCTTAGACAGGCCCTACACAGATACGCAGTATTTT. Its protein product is CASSLDRPYTDTQYF.

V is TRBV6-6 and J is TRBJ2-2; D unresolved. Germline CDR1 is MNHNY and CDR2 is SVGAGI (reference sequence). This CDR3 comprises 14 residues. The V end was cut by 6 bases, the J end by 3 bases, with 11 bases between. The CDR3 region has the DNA TGTGCCAGCAGCCCGCCCGTAGACACCGGGGAGCTGTTTTTT. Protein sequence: CASSPPVDTGELFF.

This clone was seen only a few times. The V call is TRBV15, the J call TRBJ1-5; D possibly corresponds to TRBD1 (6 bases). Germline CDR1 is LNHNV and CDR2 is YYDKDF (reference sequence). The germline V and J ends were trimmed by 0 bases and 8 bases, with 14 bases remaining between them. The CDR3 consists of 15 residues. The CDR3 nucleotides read TGTGCCACCAGCAGAGATCAGGGGATCTTAGAGCCCCAGCATTTT. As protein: CATSRDQGILEPQHF.

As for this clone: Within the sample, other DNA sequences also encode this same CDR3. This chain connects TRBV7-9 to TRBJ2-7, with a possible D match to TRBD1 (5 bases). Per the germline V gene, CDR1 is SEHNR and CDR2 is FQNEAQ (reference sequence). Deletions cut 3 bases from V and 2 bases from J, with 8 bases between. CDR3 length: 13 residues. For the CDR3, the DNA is TGTGCCAGCAGCTTGCAGGGCACCTACGAGCAGTACTTC. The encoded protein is CASSLQGTYEQYF.

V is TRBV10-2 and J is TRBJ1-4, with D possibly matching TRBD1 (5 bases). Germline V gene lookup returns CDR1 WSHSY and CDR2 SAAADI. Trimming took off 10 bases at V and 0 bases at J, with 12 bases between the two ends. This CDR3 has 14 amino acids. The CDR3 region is CATGVSPTNEKLFF. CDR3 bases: TGCGCCACGGGGGTCTCCCCAACTAATGAAAAACTGTTTTTT.

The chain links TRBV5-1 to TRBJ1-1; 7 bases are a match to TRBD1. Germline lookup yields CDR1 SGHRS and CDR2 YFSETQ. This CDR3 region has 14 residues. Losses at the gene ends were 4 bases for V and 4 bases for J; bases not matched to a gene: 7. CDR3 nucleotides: TGCGCCAGCAGCACATCGACAGGGACCACTGAAGCTTTCTTT. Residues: CASSTSTGTTEAFF.

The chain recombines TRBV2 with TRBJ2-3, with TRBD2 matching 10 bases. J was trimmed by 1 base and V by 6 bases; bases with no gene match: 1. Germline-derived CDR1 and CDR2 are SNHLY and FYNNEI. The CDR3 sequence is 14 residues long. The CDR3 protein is CASRGTSGTDTQYF. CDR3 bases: TGTGCCAGCAGAGGGACTAGCGGCACAGATACGCAGTATTTT.

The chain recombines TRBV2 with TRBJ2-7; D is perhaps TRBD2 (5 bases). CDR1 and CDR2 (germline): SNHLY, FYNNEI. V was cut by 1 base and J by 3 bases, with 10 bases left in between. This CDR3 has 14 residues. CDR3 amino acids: CASSEVPGNYEQYF. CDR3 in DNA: TGTGCCAGCAGTGAAGTACCGGGAAACTACGAGCAGTACTTC. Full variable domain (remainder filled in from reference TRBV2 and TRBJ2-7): EPEVTQTPSHQVTQMGQEVILRCVPISNHLYFYWYRQILGQKVEFLVSFYNNEISEKSEIFDDQFSVERPDGSNFTLKIRSTKLEDSAMYFCASSEVPGNYEQYFGPGTRLTVT.

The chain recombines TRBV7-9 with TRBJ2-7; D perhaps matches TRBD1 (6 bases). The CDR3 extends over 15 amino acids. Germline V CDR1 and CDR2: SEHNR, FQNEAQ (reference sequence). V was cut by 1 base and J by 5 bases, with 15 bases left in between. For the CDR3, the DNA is TGTGCCAGCAGCTTAGGGACAGTGGGTCGGGACGAGCAGTACTTC. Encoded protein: CASSLGTVGRDEQYF.

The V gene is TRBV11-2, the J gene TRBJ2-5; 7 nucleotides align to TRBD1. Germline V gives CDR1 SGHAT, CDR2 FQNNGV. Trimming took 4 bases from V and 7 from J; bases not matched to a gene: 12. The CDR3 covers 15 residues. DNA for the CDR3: TGTGCCAGCAGCTCTATAGGGGGCGGGTTCGGGACCCAGTACTTC. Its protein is CASSSIGGGFGTQYF.

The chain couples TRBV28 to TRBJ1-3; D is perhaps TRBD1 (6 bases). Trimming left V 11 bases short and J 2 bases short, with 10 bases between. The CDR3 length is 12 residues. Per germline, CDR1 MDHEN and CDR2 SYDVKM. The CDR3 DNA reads TGTGCCGTACAGGGCCCTGGAAACACCATATATTTT. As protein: CAVQGPGNTIYF.

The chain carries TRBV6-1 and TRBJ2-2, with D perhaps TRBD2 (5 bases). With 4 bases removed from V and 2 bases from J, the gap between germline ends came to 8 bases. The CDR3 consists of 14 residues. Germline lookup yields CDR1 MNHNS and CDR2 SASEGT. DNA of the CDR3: TGTGCCAGCAGTGTGACGGGAAACACCGGGGAGCTGTTTTTT. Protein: CASSVTGNTGELFF.

The CDR3, as DNA: TGTGCCAGCAGCACTTCCGGGACTAGGTACAATGAGCAGTTCTTC. As protein: CASSTSGTRYNEQFF. The V call is TRBV5-4, the J call TRBJ2-1, with 8 bases that match TRBD2. Germline V gives CDR1 SGHNT, CDR2 YYREEE (reference sequence). Losses at the gene ends were 4 bases for V and 4 bases for J; bases not matched to a gene: 7. CDR3 length: 15 residues.

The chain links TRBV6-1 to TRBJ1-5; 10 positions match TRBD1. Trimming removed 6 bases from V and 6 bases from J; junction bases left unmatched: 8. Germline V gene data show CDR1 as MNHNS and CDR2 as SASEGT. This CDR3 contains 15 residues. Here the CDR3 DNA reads TGTGCCAGCAGAGACAGGGGGCGCCCCTTTCAGCCCCAGCATTTT. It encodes CASRDRGRPFQPQHF.

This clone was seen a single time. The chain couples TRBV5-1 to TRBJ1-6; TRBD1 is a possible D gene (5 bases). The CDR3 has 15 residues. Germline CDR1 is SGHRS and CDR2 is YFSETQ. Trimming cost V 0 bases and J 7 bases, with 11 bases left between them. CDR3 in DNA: TGCGCCAGCAGCTTGGATCCAGGGATGAATTCACCCCTCCACTTT. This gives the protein CASSLDPGMNSPLHF.